The following is a T cell receptor beta chain sequence with its context. Germline-derived CDR1 and CDR2 are MNHEY and SMNVEV (reference sequence). The CDR3 length is 13 residues. The V and J ends lost 0 bases and 4 bases respectively, with 7 bases between them. These data are taken from a study of blood T cell repertoires in COVID-19. TCRdb's table, derived via immunoSEQ multiplex PCR, lists solely in-frame clones and lacks some. The profile shows around 120,000 clones, about 86% of them singletons. The receptor was derived from a man older than 75 with active or convalescent COVID-19. The sample was peripheral blood. The chain recombines TRBV27 with TRBJ2-7; D call uncertain. The CDR3 nucleotides read TGTGCCAGCAGTTTATCGGAGCTGTACGAGCAGTACTTC. This codes for CASSLSELYEQYF.